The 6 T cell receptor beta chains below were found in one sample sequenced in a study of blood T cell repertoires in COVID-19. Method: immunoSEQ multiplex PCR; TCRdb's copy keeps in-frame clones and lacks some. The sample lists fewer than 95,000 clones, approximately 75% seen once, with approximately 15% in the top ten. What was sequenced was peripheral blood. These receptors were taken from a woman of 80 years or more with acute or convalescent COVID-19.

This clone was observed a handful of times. CDR3 sequence (DNA): TGTGCCAGCAGTCCGTCACGTTCTAGCTATGGCTACACCTTC. Translated, it gives CASSPSRSSYGYTF. V usage is TRBV27 and J usage is TRBJ1-2; D is ambiguous. Germline V gene sequence: CDR1 MNHEY, CDR2 SMNVEV (reference sequence). Trimming pared 5 bases from V and 4 bases from J, leaving 14 bases between. There are 14 residues in the CDR3.

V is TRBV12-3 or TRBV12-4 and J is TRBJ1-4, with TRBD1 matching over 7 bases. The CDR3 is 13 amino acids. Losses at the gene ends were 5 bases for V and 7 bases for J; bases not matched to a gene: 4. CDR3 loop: CASSLGGGEKLFF. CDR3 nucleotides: TGTGCCAGCAGTCTAGGGGGCGGTGAAAAACTGTTTTTT.

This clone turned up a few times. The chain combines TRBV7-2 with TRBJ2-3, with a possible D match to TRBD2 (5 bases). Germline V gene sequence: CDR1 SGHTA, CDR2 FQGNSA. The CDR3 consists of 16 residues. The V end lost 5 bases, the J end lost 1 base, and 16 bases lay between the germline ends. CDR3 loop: CASSEGLSWGTDTQYF. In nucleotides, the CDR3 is TGTGCCAGCAGCGAAGGACTCTCCTGGGGCACAGATACGCAGTATTTT.

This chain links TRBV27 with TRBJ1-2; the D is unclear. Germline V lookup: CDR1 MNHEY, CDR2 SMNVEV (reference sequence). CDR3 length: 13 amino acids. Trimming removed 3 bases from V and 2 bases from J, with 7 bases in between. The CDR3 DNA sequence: TGTGCCAGCAGTTTTGGCAGGAACTATGGCTACACCTTC. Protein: CASSFGRNYGYTF.

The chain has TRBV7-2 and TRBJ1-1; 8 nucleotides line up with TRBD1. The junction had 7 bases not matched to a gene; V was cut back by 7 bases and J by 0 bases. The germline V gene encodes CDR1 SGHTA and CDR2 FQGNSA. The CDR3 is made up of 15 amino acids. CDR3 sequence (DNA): TGTGCCAGCACCTACAGGGGGGGCTTGAACACTGAAGCTTTCTTT. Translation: CASTYRGGLNTEAFF.

This CDR3 is CASSLHPRGGGETQYF. The CDR3 nucleotides are TGCGCCAGCAGCTTGCATCCTCGAGGAGGTGGAGAGACCCAGTACTTC. The rearrangement joins TRBV5-1 to TRBJ2-5; a possible D gene is TRBD2 (5 bases). This CDR3 has 16 amino acids. CDR1 SGHRS and CDR2 YFSETQ come from the germline V gene. Trimming stripped 1 base from V and 4 bases from J, with 17 bases between.